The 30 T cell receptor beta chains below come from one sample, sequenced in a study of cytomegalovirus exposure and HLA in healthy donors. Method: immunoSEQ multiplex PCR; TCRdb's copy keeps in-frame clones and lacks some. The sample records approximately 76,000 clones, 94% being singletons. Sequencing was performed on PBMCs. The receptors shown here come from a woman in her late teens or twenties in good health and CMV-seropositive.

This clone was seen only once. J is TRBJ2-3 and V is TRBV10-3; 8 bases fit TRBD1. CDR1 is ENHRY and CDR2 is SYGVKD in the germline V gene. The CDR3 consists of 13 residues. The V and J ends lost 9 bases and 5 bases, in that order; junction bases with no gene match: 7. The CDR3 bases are TGTGCCATAAAGATACAGGGGGAAGATACGCAGTATTTT. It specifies CAIKIQGEDTQYF.

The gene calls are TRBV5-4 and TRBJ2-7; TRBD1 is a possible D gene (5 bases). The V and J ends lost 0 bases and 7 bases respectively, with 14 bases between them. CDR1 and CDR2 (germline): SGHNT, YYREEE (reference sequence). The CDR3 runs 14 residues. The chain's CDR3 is CASSLELGLGEQYF. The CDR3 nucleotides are TGTGCCAGCAGCTTGGAACTGGGGCTTGGGGAGCAGTACTTC.

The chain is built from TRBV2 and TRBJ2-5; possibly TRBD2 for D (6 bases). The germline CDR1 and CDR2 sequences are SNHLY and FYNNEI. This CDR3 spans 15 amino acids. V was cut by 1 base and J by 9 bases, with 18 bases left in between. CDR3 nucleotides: TGTGCCAGCAGTGAAGATGTCGGGAGAGGAACTTCCCAGTACTTC. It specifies CASSEDVGRGTSQYF. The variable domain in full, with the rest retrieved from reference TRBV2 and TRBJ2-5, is EPEVTQTPSHQVTQMGQEVILRCVPISNHLYFYWYRQILGQKVEFLVSFYNNEISEKSEIFDDQFSVERPDGSNFTLKIRSTKLEDSAMYFCASSEDVGRGTSQYFGPGTRLLVL.

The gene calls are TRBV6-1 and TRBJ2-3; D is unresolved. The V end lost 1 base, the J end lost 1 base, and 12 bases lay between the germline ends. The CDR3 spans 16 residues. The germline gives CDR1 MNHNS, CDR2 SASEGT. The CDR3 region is CASSEVVWAGTDTQYF. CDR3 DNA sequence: TGTGCCAGCAGTGAAGTGGTCTGGGCTGGCACAGATACGCAGTATTTT.

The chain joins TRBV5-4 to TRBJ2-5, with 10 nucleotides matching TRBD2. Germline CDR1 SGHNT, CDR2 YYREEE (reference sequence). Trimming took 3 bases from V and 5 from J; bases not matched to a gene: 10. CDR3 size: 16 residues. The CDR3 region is CASSSTAGGQEETQYF. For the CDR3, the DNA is TGTGCCAGCAGCTCCACAGCGGGGGGGCAGGAGGAGACCCAGTACTTC.

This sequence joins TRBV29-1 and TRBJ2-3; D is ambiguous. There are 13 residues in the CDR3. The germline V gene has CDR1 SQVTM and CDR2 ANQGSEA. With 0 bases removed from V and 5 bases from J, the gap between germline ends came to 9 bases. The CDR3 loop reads CSVEETQKDTQYF. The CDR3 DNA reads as TGCAGCGTTGAAGAAACCCAGAAAGATACGCAGTATTTT.

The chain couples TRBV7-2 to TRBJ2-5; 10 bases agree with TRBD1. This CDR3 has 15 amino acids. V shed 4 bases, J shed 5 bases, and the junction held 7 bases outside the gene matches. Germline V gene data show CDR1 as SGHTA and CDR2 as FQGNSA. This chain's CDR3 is CASSSPGQGSETQYF. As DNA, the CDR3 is TGTGCCAGCAGCTCCCCGGGACAGGGGAGCGAGACCCAGTACTTC. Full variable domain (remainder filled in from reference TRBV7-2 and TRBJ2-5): GAGVSQSPSNKVTEKGKDVELRCDPISGHTALYWYRQSLGQGLEFLIYFQGNSAPDKSGLPSDRFSAERTGGSVSTLTIQRTQQEDSAVYLCASSSPGQGSETQYFGPGTRLLVL.

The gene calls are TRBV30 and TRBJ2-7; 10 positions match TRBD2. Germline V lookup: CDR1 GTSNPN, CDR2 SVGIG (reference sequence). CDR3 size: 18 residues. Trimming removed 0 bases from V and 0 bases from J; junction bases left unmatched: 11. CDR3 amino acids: CAWSVSGLAALNSYEQYF. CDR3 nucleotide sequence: TGTGCCTGGAGTGTATCAGGACTAGCGGCCTTAAACTCCTACGAGCAGTACTTC. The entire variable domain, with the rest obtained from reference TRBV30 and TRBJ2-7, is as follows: SQTIHQWPATLVQPVGSPLSLECTVEGTSNPNLYWYRQAAGRGLQLLFYSVGIGQISSEVPQNLSASRPQDRQFILSSKKLLLSDSGFYLCAWSVSGLAALNSYEQYFGPGTRLTVT.

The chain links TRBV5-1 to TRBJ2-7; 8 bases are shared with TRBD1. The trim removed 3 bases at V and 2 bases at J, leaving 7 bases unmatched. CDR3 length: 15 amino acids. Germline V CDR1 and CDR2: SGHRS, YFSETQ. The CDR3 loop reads CASSWGTGETYEQYF. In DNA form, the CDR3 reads TGCGCCAGCAGCTGGGGGACAGGAGAGACCTACGAGCAGTACTTC.

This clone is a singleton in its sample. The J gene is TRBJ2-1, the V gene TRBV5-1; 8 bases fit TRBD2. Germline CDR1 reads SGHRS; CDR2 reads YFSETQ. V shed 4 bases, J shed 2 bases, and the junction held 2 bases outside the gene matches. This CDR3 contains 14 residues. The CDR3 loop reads CASSGGLAYNEQFF. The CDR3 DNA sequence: TGCGCCAGCAGCGGGGGACTAGCCTACAATGAGCAGTTCTTC.

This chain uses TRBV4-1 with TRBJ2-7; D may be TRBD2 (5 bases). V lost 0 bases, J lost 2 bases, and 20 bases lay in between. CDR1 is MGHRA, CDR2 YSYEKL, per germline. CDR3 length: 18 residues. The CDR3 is CASSQEGFGRRATYEQYF. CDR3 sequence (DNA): TGCGCCAGCAGCCAAGAGGGCTTTGGGAGACGGGCGACCTACGAGCAGTACTTC.

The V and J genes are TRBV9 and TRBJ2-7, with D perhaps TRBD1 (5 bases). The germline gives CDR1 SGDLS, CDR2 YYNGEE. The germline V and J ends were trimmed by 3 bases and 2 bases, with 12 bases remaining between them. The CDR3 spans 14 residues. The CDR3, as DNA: TGTGCCAGCAGCGCCCAGGGTGTCCCCTACGAGCAGTACTTC. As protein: CASSAQGVPYEQYF.

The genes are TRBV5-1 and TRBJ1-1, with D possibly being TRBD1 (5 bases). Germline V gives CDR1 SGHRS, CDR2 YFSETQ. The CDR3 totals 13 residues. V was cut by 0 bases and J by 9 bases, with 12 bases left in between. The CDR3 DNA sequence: TGCGCCAGCAGCTTGGAAGGGACTCCGAAAGCTTTCTTT. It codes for CASSLEGTPKAFF.

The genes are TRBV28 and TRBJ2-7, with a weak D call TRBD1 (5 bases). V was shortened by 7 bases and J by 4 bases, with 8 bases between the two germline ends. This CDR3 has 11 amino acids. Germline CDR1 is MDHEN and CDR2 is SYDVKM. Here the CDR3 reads CASKTVYEQYF. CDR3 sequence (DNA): TGTGCCAGCAAGACAGTTTACGAGCAGTACTTC.

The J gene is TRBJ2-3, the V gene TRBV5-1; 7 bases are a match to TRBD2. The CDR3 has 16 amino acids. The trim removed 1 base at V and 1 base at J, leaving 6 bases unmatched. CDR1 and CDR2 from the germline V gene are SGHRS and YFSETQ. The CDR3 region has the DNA TGCGCCAGCAGCTTGAGGCCTAGCGGAGGCACAGATACGCAGTATTTT. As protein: CASSLRPSGGTDTQYF.

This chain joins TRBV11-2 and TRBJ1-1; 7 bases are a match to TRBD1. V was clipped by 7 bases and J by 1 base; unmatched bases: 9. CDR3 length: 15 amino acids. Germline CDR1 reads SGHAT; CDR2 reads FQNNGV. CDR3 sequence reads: CASNDYRTGNTEAFF. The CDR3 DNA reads TGTGCCAGCAACGACTACCGGACAGGGAACACTGAAGCTTTCTTT.

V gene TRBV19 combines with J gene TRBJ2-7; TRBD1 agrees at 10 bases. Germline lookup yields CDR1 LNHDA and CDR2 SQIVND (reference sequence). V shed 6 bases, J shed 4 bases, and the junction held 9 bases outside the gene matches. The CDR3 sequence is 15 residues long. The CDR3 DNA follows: TGTGCCAGTAGCTCACCCGGGACAGGGGAGTACGAGCAGTACTTC. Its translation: CASSSPGTGEYEQYF.

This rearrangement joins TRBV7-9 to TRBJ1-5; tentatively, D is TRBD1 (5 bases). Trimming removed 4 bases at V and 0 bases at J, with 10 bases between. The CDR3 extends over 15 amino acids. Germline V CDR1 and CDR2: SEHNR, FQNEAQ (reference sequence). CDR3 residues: CASSSTDNSNQPQHF. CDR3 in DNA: TGTGCCAGCAGCTCGACAGACAATAGCAATCAGCCCCAGCATTTT.

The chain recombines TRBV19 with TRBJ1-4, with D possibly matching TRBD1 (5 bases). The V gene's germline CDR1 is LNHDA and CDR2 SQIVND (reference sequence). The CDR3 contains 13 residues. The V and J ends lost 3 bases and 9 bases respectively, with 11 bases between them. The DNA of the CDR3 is TGTGCCAGTAGTATTGGTGACAGTCAAAAACTGTTTTTT. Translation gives CASSIGDSQKLFF. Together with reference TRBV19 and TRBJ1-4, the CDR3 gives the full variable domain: DGGITQSPKYLFRKEGQNVTLSCEQNLNHDAMYWYRQDPGQGLRLIYYSQIVNDFQKGDIAEGYSVSREKKESFPLTVTSAQKNPTAFYLCASSIGDSQKLFFGSGTQLSVL.

The CDR3 protein is CASSLRGGAETQYF. Here the CDR3 DNA reads TGTGCCAGCAGCTTAAGGGGGGGGGCGGAGACCCAGTACTTC. The rearrangement uses TRBV7-3 and TRBJ2-5, with D possibly matching TRBD2 (7 bases). This CDR3 comprises 14 residues. Trimming stripped 1 base from V and 5 bases from J, with 11 bases between. CDR1 and CDR2 from the germline V gene are SGHTA and FQGTGA.

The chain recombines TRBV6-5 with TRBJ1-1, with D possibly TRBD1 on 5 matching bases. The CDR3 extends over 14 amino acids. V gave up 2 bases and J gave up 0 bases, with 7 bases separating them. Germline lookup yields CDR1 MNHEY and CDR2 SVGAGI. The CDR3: CASSYAGMNTEAFF. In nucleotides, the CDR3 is TGTGCCAGCAGTTACGCAGGGATGAACACTGAAGCTTTCTTT.

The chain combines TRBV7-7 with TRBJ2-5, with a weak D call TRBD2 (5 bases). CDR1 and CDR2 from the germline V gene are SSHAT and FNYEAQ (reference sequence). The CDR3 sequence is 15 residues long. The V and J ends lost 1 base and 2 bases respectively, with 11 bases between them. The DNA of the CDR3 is TGTGCCAGCAGCTTAGTAGGAGGTCTACAAGAGACCCAGTACTTC. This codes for CASSLVGGLQETQYF.

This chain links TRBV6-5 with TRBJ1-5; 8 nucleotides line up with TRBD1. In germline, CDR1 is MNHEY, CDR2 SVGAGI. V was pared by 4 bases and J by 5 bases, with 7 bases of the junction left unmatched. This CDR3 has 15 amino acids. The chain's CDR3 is CASSWDRQGHQPQHF. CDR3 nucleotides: TGTGCCAGCAGTTGGGACAGGCAGGGACATCAGCCCCAGCATTTT.

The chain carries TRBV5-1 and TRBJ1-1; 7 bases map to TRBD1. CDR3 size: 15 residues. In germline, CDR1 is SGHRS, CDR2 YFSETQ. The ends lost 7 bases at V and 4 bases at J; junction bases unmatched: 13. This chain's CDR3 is CASYPRTGGSTEAFF. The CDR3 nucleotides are TGCGCCAGCTACCCACGGACAGGTGGGAGCACTGAAGCTTTCTTT.

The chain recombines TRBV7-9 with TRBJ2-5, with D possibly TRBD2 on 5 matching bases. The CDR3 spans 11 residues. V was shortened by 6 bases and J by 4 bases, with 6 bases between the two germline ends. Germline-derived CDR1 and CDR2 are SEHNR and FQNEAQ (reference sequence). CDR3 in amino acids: CASSLAETQYF. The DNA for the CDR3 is TGTGCCAGCAGTCTAGCAGAGACCCAGTACTTC.

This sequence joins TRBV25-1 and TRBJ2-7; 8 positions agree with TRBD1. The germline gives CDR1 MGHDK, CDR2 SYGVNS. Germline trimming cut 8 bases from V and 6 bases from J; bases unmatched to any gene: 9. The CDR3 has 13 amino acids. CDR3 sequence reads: CASGKDRVGEQYF. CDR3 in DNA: TGTGCCAGCGGTAAGGACAGGGTGGGCGAGCAGTACTTC.

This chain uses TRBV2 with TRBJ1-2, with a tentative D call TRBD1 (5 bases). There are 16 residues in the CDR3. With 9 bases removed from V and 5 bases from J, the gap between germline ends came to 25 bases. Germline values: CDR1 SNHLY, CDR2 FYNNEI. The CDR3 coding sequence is TGTGCCAGTTACTCAGGAACAGGCCCCTTGGGGTATGGCTACACCTTC. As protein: CASYSGTGPLGYGYTF.

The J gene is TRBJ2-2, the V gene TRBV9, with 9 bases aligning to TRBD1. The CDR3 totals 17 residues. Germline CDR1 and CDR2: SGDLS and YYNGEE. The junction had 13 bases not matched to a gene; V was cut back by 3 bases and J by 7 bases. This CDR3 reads CASSARPGTGNSGELFF. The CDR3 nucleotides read TGTGCCAGCAGCGCCAGACCCGGGACAGGGAATAGCGGGGAGCTGTTTTTT.

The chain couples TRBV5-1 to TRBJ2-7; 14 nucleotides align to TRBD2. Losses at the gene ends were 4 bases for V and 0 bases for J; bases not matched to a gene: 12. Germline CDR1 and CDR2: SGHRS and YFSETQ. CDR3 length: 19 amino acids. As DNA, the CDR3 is TGCGCCAGCAGCATAGCCGGGACTAGCGGGAGTGGGAGCTCCTACGAGCAGTACTTC. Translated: CASSIAGTSGSGSSYEQYF.

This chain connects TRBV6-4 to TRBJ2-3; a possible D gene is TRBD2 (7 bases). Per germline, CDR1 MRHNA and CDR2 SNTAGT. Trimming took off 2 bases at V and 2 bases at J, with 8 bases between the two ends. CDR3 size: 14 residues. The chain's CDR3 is CASSDGGATDTQYF. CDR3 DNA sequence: TGTGCCAGCAGTGACGGGGGGGCCACAGATACGCAGTATTTT.